The 18 T cell receptor beta chains reported below all come from one sample, sequenced in a study of cytomegalovirus exposure and HLA in healthy donors. Amplification used 60 Vbeta primers and 13 Jbeta primers. TCRdb's table, derived via immunoSEQ multiplex PCR, lists solely in-frame clones and lacks some. The sample lists some 150,000 clones, around 79% occurring once. Sequenced input: PBMCs. These receptors were obtained from a man between 25 and 39 years old in good health and CMV-seropositive.

This rearrangement joins TRBV9 to TRBJ1-1, with TRBD1 as a possible D gene (5 bases). The V end was cut by 4 bases, the J end by 0 bases, with 13 bases between. Germline V CDR1 and CDR2: SGDLS, YYNGEE. The CDR3 is 15 amino acids. The DNA of the CDR3 is TGTGCCAGCAGCCCCGGGGGTCAGATGAACACTGAAGCTTTCTTT. Encoded protein: CASSPGGQMNTEAFF.

This chain connects TRBV14 to TRBJ1-2; no clear D. Germline values: CDR1 SGHDN, CDR2 FVKESK. The CDR3 length is 16 residues. The ends were cut back, 0 bases at V and 4 bases at J, with 15 bases in the middle. The CDR3 DNA reads TGTGCCAGCAGCCAAGAATCCACTCCCTTCCCCTATGGCTACACCTTC. It specifies CASSQESTPFPYGYTF.

The gene calls are TRBV7-6 and TRBJ2-3; D perhaps matches TRBD2 (5 bases). This CDR3 has 15 residues. V shed 5 bases and J shed 2 bases, with 14 bases lying between them. The V gene's germline CDR1 is SGHVS and CDR2 FNYEAQ. The CDR3 loop reads CASSLTSGITDTQYF. DNA of the CDR3: TGTGCCAGCAGCCTTACCAGCGGAATCACAGATACGCAGTATTTT.

This chain joins TRBV19 and TRBJ2-1, with 9 bases aligning to TRBD1. CDR1 and CDR2 (germline): LNHDA, SQIVND (reference sequence). The junction had 9 bases not matched to a gene; V was cut back by 3 bases and J by 9 bases. This CDR3 spans 15 amino acids. The chain's CDR3 is CASSIGWDRAGEQFF. The DNA for the CDR3 is TGTGCCAGTAGTATCGGCTGGGACAGGGCAGGTGAGCAGTTCTTC. The full variable domain, with the rest looked up from reference TRBV19 and TRBJ2-1, is DGGITQSPKYLFRKEGQNVTLSCEQNLNHDAMYWYRQDPGQGLRLIYYSQIVNDFQKGDIAEGYSVSREKKESFPLTVTSAQKNPTAFYLCASSIGWDRAGEQFFGPGTRLTVL.

The V call is TRBV6-1, the J call TRBJ2-7; a possible D gene is TRBD1 (6 bases). The CDR3 contains 13 residues. V lost 6 bases, J lost 3 bases, and 12 bases lay in between. Germline V gives CDR1 MNHNS, CDR2 SASEGT. CDR3 amino acids: CASRDSFLYEQYF. DNA of the CDR3: TGTGCCAGCAGGGACAGTTTTCTCTACGAGCAGTACTTC.

V gene TRBV6-6 combines with J gene TRBJ2-1; maybe TRBD1 (6 bases). V was trimmed by 5 bases and J by 1 base, leaving 12 bases between them. CDR3 length equals 15 residues. The germline gives CDR1 MNHNY, CDR2 SVGAGI (reference sequence). Here the CDR3 reads CASSRDRLSYNEQFF. The CDR3 bases are TGTGCCAGCAGTCGCGACAGGTTATCCTACAATGAGCAGTTCTTC.

This clone was counted a single time. The CDR3 DNA is TGCGCCAGCAGCCAAGATCTGACAGGATATTCACCCCTCCACTTT. This sequence encodes CASSQDLTGYSPLHF. The chain links TRBV4-3 to TRBJ1-6, with D perhaps matching TRBD1 (6 bases). From germline, CDR1 is LGHNA and CDR2 YSLEER. The length of the CDR3 is 15 residues. Trimming took off 0 bases at V and 8 bases at J, with 11 bases between the two ends.

This chain uses TRBV15 with TRBJ2-5; D ambiguous. The CDR3 sequence is 15 residues long. Germline V gene sequence: CDR1 LNHNV, CDR2 YYDKDF (reference sequence). The V end lost 0 bases, the J end lost 1 base, and 9 bases lay between the germline ends. The CDR3 sequence is CATSRDWAAQETQYF. DNA for the CDR3: TGTGCCACCAGCAGAGATTGGGCAGCCCAAGAGACCCAGTACTTC.

The chain uses TRBV27 and TRBJ2-4, with unresolved D. There are 15 residues in the CDR3. Germline CDR1 is MNHEY and CDR2 is SMNVEV (reference sequence). Trimming stripped 2 bases from V and 7 bases from J, with 15 bases between. The chain's CDR3 is CASSLTRQEWNIQYF. Here the CDR3 DNA reads TGTGCCAGCAGTTTAACTCGCCAGGAATGGAACATTCAGTACTTC.

The rearrangement links TRBV7-3 to TRBJ2-7; 8 bases map to TRBD1. The germline gives CDR1 SGHTA, CDR2 FQGTGA. The V gene end was trimmed by 5 bases and the J gene end by 5 bases; junction bases not matched to a gene: 14. CDR3 length: 16 amino acids. The CDR3 DNA reads as TGTGCCAGCAGCCCCGGACAGGGCCTTCGGGGTGACGAGCAGTACTTC. It yields the protein CASSPGQGLRGDEQYF.

The chain couples TRBV10-3 to TRBJ2-1, with TRBD2 matching 15 bases. Germline trimming cut 9 bases from V and 3 bases from J; bases unmatched to any gene: 6. The CDR3 sequence is 16 residues long. Looked up from germline, CDR1 is ENHRY and CDR2 is SYGVKD. The CDR3 sequence is CAIAGTSGRSYNEQFF. The CDR3 DNA reads TGTGCCATAGCCGGGACTAGCGGGAGGAGCTACAATGAGCAGTTCTTC.

This clone was seen once. The chain couples TRBV5-4 to TRBJ2-5; tentative D call: TRBD1 (6 bases). Germline V gene data show CDR1 as SGHNT and CDR2 as YYREEE (reference sequence). With 4 bases removed from V and 2 bases from J, the gap between germline ends came to 12 bases. The CDR3 is 14 residues long. CDR3 DNA: TGTGCCAGCAGCCCCCAGGGGCCACAAGAGACCCAGTACTTC. Translated, it gives CASSPQGPQETQYF.

V and J are TRBV11-2 and TRBJ2-5, with a possible D match to TRBD2 (5 bases). The V end lost 2 bases, the J end lost 2 bases, and 12 bases lay between the germline ends. Germline CDR1 SGHAT, CDR2 FQNNGV. The CDR3 loop spans 15 amino acids. The CDR3 DNA follows: TGTGCCAGCAGCTTATTCCCGGGGTTACAAGAGACCCAGTACTTC. Its protein product is CASSLFPGLQETQYF.

This clone occurred a few times. This sequence joins TRBV10-3 and TRBJ1-6, with D possibly matching TRBD1 (6 bases). From germline, CDR1 is ENHRY and CDR2 SYGVKD. V lost 0 bases and J lost 6, with 9 bases in between. The CDR3 spans 15 residues. CDR3 sequence reads: CAISESRDTNSPLHF. CDR3 bases: TGTGCCATCAGTGAGTCCAGGGACACTAATTCACCCCTCCACTTT.

The V gene is TRBV9, the J gene TRBJ1-2, with 10 bases fitting TRBD1. This CDR3 has 17 residues. CDR1 and CDR2 from the germline V gene are SGDLS and YYNGEE. J gave up 3 bases and V 4 bases, and 12 bases lay outside the gene matches. CDR3 bases: TGTGCCAGCAGCCCAAGACAGGGGGCGACTGGTGACTATGGCTACACCTTC. This translates into CASSPRQGATGDYGYTF.

The J gene is TRBJ2-1, the V gene TRBV7-6, with 8 positions matching TRBD2. The length of the CDR3 is 14 residues. CDR1 and CDR2 from the germline V gene are SGHVS and FNYEAQ. J was trimmed by 7 bases and V by 1 base; bases with no gene match: 3. CDR3 residues: CASSLEAGENEQFF. CDR3 nucleotides: TGTGCCAGCAGCTTAGAAGCGGGAGAGAATGAGCAGTTCTTC. The full variable domain, rest sourced from reference TRBV7-6 and TRBJ2-1, is GAGVSQSPRYKVTKRGQDVALRCDPISGHVSLYWYRQALGQGPEFLTYFNYEAQQDKSGLPNDRFSAERPEGSISTLTIQRTEQRDSAMYRCASSLEAGENEQFFGPGTRLTVL.

The chain employs TRBV4-1 and TRBJ1-1; 7 bases are a match to TRBD1. Germline V lookup: CDR1 MGHRA, CDR2 YSYEKL. There are 15 residues in the CDR3. V was pared by 5 bases and J by 4 bases, with 10 bases of the junction left unmatched. The CDR3 loop is CASSLSGGLSTEAFF. For the CDR3, the DNA is TGCGCCAGCAGCTTGTCAGGGGGGTTGAGCACTGAAGCTTTCTTT.

J is TRBJ1-1 and V is TRBV2; D is unresolved. In germline, CDR1 is SNHLY, CDR2 FYNNEI. The CDR3 consists of 16 residues. Trimming cost V 7 bases and J 2 bases, with 20 bases left between them. Written as DNA, the CDR3 is TGTGCCAGCATCACCTCGACTAGCCGGGTAAACACTGAAGCTTTCTTT. Its protein is CASITSTSRVNTEAFF.